Detailed here is one T cell receptor (beta chain). This sample was taken from a study of blood T cell repertoires in COVID-19. Original processing notes: Counts of nucleated cells, estimated from reference gene primer amplification, were obtained. The method was immunoSEQ multiplex PCR; TCRdb's version includes in-frame clones alone and lacks a portion of them. V and J calls and clone size are those listed in that table; D and trimming were worked out from the DNA. The sample has over 250,000 clones, approximately 86% seen once. Those enrolled, adults aged about 18 to 89 years, came from roughly 23 US areas. Recovered participants had two consecutive negative NP/OP PCR tests, healthcare professional clearance, or symptom resolution. The V end was cut by 11 bases, the J end by 2 bases, with 17 bases between. Germline lookup yields CDR1 ENHRY and CDR2 SYGVKD. CDR3 length: 14 amino acids.

Sequences were obtained from PBMCs or T cells enriched from blood (not recorded which). The J gene is TRBJ2-3, the V gene TRBV10-3, with TRBD1 as a possible D gene (6 bases). This receptor was taken from a woman between 18 and 29 years old who had recovered from COVID-19. CDR3 sequence reads: CASGTSANTDTQYF. The CDR3, as DNA: TGTGCCTCAGGGACATCAGCAAACACAGATACGCAGTATTTT.